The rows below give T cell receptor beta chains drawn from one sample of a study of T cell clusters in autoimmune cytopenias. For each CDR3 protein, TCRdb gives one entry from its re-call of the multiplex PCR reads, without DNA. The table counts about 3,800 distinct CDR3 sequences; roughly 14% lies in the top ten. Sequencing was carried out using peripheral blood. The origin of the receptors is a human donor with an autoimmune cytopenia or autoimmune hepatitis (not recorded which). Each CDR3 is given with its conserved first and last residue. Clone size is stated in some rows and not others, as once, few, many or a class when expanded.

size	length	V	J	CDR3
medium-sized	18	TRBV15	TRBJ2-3	CATSREPGLAGPTDTQYF
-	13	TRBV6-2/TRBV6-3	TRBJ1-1	CASTLVGQVEAFF
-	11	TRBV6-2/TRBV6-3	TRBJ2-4	CASSYGLTQYF
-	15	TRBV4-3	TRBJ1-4	CASSQSQGGREKLFF
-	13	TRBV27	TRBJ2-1	CASRSRDYNEQFF
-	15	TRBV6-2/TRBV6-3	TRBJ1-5	CASSSAGQPNQPQHF
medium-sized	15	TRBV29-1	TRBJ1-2	CSARQGTERYYGYTF
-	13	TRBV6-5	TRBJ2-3	CASGSGGADTQYF
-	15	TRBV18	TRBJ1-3	CASSPIQGGGNTIYF
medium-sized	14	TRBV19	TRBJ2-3	CASSPRFPTDTQYF
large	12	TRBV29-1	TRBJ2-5	CSVRSSKETQYF
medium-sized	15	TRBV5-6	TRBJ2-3	CASSLEGGGANTQYF
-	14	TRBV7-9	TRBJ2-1	CASSLKGRGNEQFF
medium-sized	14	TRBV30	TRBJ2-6	CAWGHFSGANVLTF
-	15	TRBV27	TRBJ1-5	CASSSQGVSNQPQHF
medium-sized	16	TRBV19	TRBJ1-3	CASRPGQGASGNTIYF
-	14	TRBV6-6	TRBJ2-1	CASRLAGGKDEQFF
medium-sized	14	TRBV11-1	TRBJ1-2	CASRTITGRHGYTF
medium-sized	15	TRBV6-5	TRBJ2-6	CASSEAGAGANVLTF
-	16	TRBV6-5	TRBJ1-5	CASSYSKQGLNQPQHF
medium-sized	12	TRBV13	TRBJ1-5	CASSSTAGPQHF
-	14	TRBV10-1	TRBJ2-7	CASNLAGGRYEQYF
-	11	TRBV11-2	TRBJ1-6	CASSLLGPLHF
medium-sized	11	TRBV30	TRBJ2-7	CAWKIGDEQYF
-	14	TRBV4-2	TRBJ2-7	CASSPGLAAYEQYF
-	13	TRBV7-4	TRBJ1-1	CASSSLGQAEAFF
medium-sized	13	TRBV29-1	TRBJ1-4	CSVEDGTNEKLFF
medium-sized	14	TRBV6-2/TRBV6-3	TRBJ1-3	CASSYSEGGNTIYF
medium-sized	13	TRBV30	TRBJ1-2	CAWTLLVANGYTF
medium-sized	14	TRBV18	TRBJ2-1	CASSRRESYNEQFF
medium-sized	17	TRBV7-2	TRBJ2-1	CASSLGPRGGDLGEQFF
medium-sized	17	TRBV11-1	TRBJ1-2	CASSPVTTGFANYGYTF
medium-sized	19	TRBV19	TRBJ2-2	CASSTGTGGLAGDTGELFF